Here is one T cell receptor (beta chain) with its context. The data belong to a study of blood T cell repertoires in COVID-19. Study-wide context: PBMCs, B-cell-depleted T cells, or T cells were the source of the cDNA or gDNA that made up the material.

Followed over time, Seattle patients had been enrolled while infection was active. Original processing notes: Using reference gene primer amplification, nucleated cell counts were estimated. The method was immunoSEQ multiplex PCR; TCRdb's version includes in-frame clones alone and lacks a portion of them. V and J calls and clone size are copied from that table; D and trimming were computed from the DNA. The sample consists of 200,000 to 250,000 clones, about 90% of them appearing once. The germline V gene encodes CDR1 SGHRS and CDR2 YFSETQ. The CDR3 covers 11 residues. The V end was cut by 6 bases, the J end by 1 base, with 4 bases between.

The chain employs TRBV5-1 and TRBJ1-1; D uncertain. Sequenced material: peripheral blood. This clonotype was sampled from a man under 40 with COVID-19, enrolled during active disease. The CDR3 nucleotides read TGCGCCAGCACAGGGAACACTGAAGCTTTCTTT. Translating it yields CASTGNTEAFF.